These T cell receptor beta chains were read from a single sample in a study of blood T cell repertoires in COVID-19. This table comes from immunoSEQ multiplex PCR, and its TCRdb copy is limited to in-frame clones, with some not included. The table lists approximately 470,000 clones, about nine tenths of them singletons. The sample comprised PBMCs or T cells enriched from blood (not recorded which). These receptors came from a woman between 18 and 29 years old who had recovered from COVID-19. Each CDR3 is given with its conserved first and last residue. Each record gives: J gene, clone size, D gene, V gene, CDR3 protein, CDR3 DNA. D genes are given only for firm matches. Size tells how often a clone was seen (once, few, many) or the class of an expanded clone, and some rows leave it out.

TRBJ1-2 NA NA TRBV28 CATSPDSWGGGYTF TGTGCCACTTCACCCGACAGCTGGGGGGGTGGCTACACCTTC
TRBJ2-5 NA NA TRBV24-1 CATSDGAGNQETQYF TGTGCCACCAGTGATGGGGCAGGGAACCAAGAGACCCAGTACTTC
TRBJ1-4 NA NA TRBV5-4 CASSLGSGYGEKLFF TGTGCCAGCAGCTTGGGGTCAGGGTATGGTGAAAAACTGTTTTTT
TRBJ1-1 NA NA TRBV5-1 CASSLEVQSEAFF TGCGCCAGCAGCTTGGAGGTACAGTCTGAAGCTTTCTTT
TRBJ1-2 NA NA TRBV29-1 CSVASVGEIYGYTF TGCAGCGTTGCGTCTGTAGGGGAAATCTATGGCTACACCTTC
TRBJ2-5 NA NA TRBV6-6 CASSSSAETQETQYF TGTGCCAGCAGTTCGTCGGCGGAGACCCAAGAGACCCAGTACTTC
TRBJ2-4 NA TRBD2 TRBV7-8 CASSLAFSAASGAKNIQYF TGTGCCAGCAGCTTAGCTTTCTCAGCCGCCAGCGGGGCGAAAAACATTCAGTACTTC
TRBJ1-4 NA TRBD1 TRBV28 CASSSGGARTGEEKLFF TGTGCCAGCAGTTCCGGAGGAGCCAGGACAGGGGAAGAAAAACTGTTTTTT
TRBJ2-7 NA TRBD1 TRBV7-9 CASSSSTGVEQYF TGTGCCAGCAGCTCCTCAACAGGGGTCGAGCAGTACTTC
TRBJ2-2 NA TRBD2 TRBV24-1 CATSTPSGGATGELFF TGTGCCACCAGCACACCTAGCGGGGGGGCGACCGGGGAGCTGTTTTTT
TRBJ2-3 few NA TRBV9 CASSGGTGTDTQYF TGTGCCAGCAGCGGCGGGACTGGCACAGATACGCAGTATTTT
TRBJ2-2 NA TRBD2 TRBV24-1 CATSDGDRAASGGATGELFF TGTGCCACCAGTGATGGGGACAGGGCGGCTAGCGGGGGGGCCACCGGGGAGCTGTTTTTT
TRBJ1-1 NA NA TRBV28 CASTLSETGEAFF TGTGCCAGCACCCTTAGTGAAACAGGTGAAGCTTTCTTT
TRBJ1-5 once TRBD1 TRBV6-1 CASSEWGQGGSSIQPQHF TGTGCCAGCAGTGAGTGGGGACAGGGCGGGTCATCGATTCAGCCCCAGCATTTT
TRBJ2-7 NA TRBD1 TRBV5-1 CASSLGTGPGHHSWALNEQYF TGCGCCAGCAGCTTGGGGACAGGACCTGGGCACCACTCCTGGGCACTAAACGAGCAGTACTTC
TRBJ2-7 NA NA TRBV5-5 CASSSIPRGAFYEQYF TGTGCCAGCAGCTCCATACCCCGGGGGGCATTCTACGAGCAGTACTTC
TRBJ2-7 once NA TRBV5-4 CASSLDEDEQYF TGTGCCAGCAGCTTGGATGAGGACGAGCAGTACTTC
TRBJ1-1 NA TRBD1 TRBV11-2 CATTFIGGLGTEAFF TGTGCCACGACATTTATAGGGGGCCTAGGGACTGAAGCTTTCTTT
TRBJ1-6 NA NA TRBV10-3 CAISDSGGNSPLHF TGTGCCATCAGTGATTCCGGGGGAAATTCACCCCTCCACTTT
TRBJ1-2 NA NA TRBV28 CASSTPGHRGYTF TGTGCCAGCAGTACCCCGGGACACCGGGGCTACACCTTC